One and the same sample provided the 12 T cell receptor beta chains below, sequenced in a study of T cell responses to AZD1222 COVID-19 vaccine (TCRdb year 2021). The time point label corresponds to: about 28 days (+/-7) after the second vaccine dose. Libraries were built with the immunoSEQ multiplex PCR assay. Drawn from immuneACCESS, this table holds only the in-frame rearrangements with V and J called that TCRdb kept. Clones are partly lost; checked studies trace under half to an unresolved V gene and leave the rest unexplained. Here the sample has some 150,000 clones; around 90% occur a single time. The top ten clones comprise 3.2% of the sample. The sequenced sample was peripheral blood, obtained 28 days after the second AZD1222 dose. All receptors derive from an adult who received the AZD1222 COVID-19 vaccine.

V usage is TRBV7-8 and J usage is TRBJ1-2; D unresolved. V shed 0 bases and J shed 6 bases, with 8 bases lying between them. There are 13 residues in the CDR3. CDR1 SGHVS and CDR2 FQNEAQ come from the germline V gene. The CDR3 loop reads CASSLANRDGYTF. The CDR3 region has the DNA TGTGCCAGCAGCTTAGCTAACAGAGATGGCTACACCTTC.

The chain couples TRBV19 to TRBJ2-1; D is unclear. CDR3 length: 13 amino acids. Germline assignment: CDR1 LNHDA and CDR2 SQIVND (reference sequence). V lost 6 bases, J lost 4 bases, and 10 bases lay in between. The CDR3 nucleotides are TGTGCCAGTAGCGGGCCTTTTTACAATGAGCAGTTCTTC. This encodes CASSGPFYNEQFF.

This chain joins TRBV2 and TRBJ1-1, with a weak D call TRBD1 (5 bases). Germline CDR1 reads SNHLY; CDR2 reads FYNNEI. The CDR3 contains 16 residues. Trimming stripped 3 bases from V and 5 bases from J, with 19 bases between. CDR3: CASSDVSEGKGTEAFF. The CDR3 DNA reads as TGTGCCAGCAGTGACGTTTCAGAGGGGAAGGGGACTGAAGCTTTCTTT. The full variable domain, in which reference TRBV2 and TRBJ1-1 provide the parts outside the CDR3, is EPEVTQTPSHQVTQMGQEVILRCVPISNHLYFYWYRQILGQKVEFLVSFYNNEISEKSEIFDDQFSVERPDGSNFTLKIRSTKLEDSAMYFCASSDVSEGKGTEAFFGQGTRLTVV.

The chain carries TRBV19 and TRBJ1-2, with 9 positions matching TRBD1. CDR3 length equals 15 residues. CDR1 and CDR2 from the germline V gene are LNHDA and SQIVND (reference sequence). V dropped 6 bases and J dropped 2; count of bases not matched to a gene: 7. The chain's CDR3 is CASSRGDRVNYGYTF. The CDR3 DNA follows: TGTGCCAGTAGCCGTGGGGACAGGGTCAACTATGGCTACACCTTC.

This clone was seen once. The CDR3: CASSARDTRGTEAFF. Written as DNA, the CDR3 is TGTGCCAGCAGTGCCAGGGACACCCGGGGCACTGAAGCTTTCTTT. This chain uses TRBV6-6 with TRBJ1-1, with D possibly matching TRBD1 (6 bases). The germline V gene encodes CDR1 MNHNY and CDR2 SVGAGI (reference sequence). The CDR3 is 15 amino acids. Trimming shortened V by 5 bases and J by 4 bases, and 17 bases separated the two germline ends.

The rearrangement uses TRBV3-1 (or the pseudogene TRBV3-2) and TRBJ2-1, with 9 bases fitting TRBD2. J gave up 4 bases and V 5 bases, and 9 bases lay outside the gene matches. The germline gives CDR1 LGHDT, CDR2 YNNKEL (reference sequence). CDR3 length: 16 residues. CDR3 amino acids: CASSSTSSGIYNEQFF. The CDR3 region has the DNA TGTGCCAGCAGCTCCACTTCTAGCGGGATTTACAATGAGCAGTTCTTC.

This clone was counted between two and nine times. V is TRBV11-2 and J is TRBJ2-5; tentative D call: TRBD2 (5 bases). The germline V gene has CDR1 SGHAT and CDR2 FQNNGV. This CDR3 is 11 amino acids long. Trimming removed 5 bases at V and 12 bases at J, with 13 bases between. CDR3 protein: CASSPGLGEYF. In DNA form, the CDR3 reads TGTGCCAGCAGCCCCGGACTGGGAGAGTACTTC.

The chain links TRBV28 to TRBJ2-2, with TRBD2 as a possible D gene (6 bases). Germline values: CDR1 MDHEN, CDR2 SYDVKM. This CDR3 comprises 15 residues. Trimming took 8 bases from V and 4 from J, leaving 17 bases between them. This CDR3 reads CASASGDSTTGELFF. DNA of the CDR3: TGTGCCAGCGCATCCGGGGACTCTACCACCGGGGAGCTGTTTTTT.

The V gene is TRBV27, the J gene TRBJ1-2, with TRBD1 matching over 10 bases. Germline-derived CDR1 and CDR2 are MNHEY and SMNVEV (reference sequence). J was trimmed by 8 bases and V by 3 bases; bases with no gene match: 6. The CDR3 extends over 14 amino acids. CDR3 in amino acids: CASSLAGTGEGYTF. The CDR3 DNA sequence: TGTGCCAGCAGTTTGGCCGGGACAGGGGAAGGCTACACCTTC.

The genes are TRBV2 and TRBJ1-2; 8 nucleotides align to TRBD1. V was pared by 7 bases and J by 4 bases, with 5 bases of the junction left unmatched. Germline CDR1 SNHLY, CDR2 FYNNEI. CDR3 size: 13 residues. In DNA form, the CDR3 reads TGTGCCAGCATGGGACAGGCCCTCTATGGCTACACCTTC. This translates into CASMGQALYGYTF.

The chain carries TRBV19 and TRBJ1-1; D may be TRBD1 (5 bases). Trimming pared 6 bases from V and 5 bases from J, leaving 16 bases between. The CDR3 extends over 14 amino acids. The V gene's germline CDR1 is LNHDA and CDR2 SQIVND (reference sequence). In DNA, the CDR3 is TGTGCCAGTAGCCGGGGCCAGGAGGGAACTGAAGCTTTCTTT. It specifies CASSRGQEGTEAFF.

The gene calls are TRBV19 and TRBJ1-1; a possible D gene is TRBD1 (5 bases). The V end was cut by 2 bases, the J end by 4 bases, with 8 bases between. The germline gives CDR1 LNHDA, CDR2 SQIVND (reference sequence). The CDR3 runs to 13 residues. The CDR3 nucleotides read TGTGCCAGTAGTATAAGCAGGGTCACTGAAGCTTTCTTT. Translating it yields CASSISRVTEAFF.